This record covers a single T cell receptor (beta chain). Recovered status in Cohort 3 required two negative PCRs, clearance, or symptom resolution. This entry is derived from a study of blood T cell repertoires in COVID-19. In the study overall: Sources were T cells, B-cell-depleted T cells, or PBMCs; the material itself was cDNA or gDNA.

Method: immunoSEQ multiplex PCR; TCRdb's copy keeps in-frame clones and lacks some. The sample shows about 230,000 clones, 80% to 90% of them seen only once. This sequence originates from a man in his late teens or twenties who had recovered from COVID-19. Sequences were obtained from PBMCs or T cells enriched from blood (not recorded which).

CDR3 residues: CASNLAGGEETQYF. CDR3 DNA: TGCGCCAGCAACCTAGCGGGGGGGGAAGAGACCCAGTACTTC. The chain links TRBV4-1 to TRBJ2-5; TRBD2 matches at 12 bases. V lost 7 bases, J lost 3 bases, and 3 bases stayed unmatched. Germline loops: CDR1 MGHRA, CDR2 YSYEKL. The length of the CDR3 is 14 residues.